These 24 T cell receptor beta chains came from one sample sequenced in a study of tissue T cells after allogeneic stem cell transplantation. Repertoires were generated with immunoSEQ multiplex PCR, while TCRdb's copy carries only in-frame clones and drops some. The sample includes some 48,000 clones, around 69% of them seen just once. Sequences were obtained from sorted cells pooled from one or two spleens. The receptors shown here come from a pool of C57BL/6 mice in good health.

Comment on this clone: Gene names and germline refer to mouse. The read finishes 1 residue shy of the CDR3 end, and the germline J gene is used to complete it. V and J are TRBV1 and TRBJ2-1; D is unclear. V was cut by 3 bases and J by 5 bases, with 8 bases left in between. Germline V gives CDR1 NSQYPW, CDR2 LRSPGD (reference sequence). This CDR3 has 13 residues. This CDR3 reads CTCSAIVHAEQFF. The DNA read from the CDR3 is TGCACCTGCAGTGCGATCGTTCATGCTGAGCAGTTC.

Details on this clone: Gene labels here are mouse ones. The read ends 1 residue early relative to the CDR3; the germline J gene fills the gap. The V and J genes are TRBV17 and TRBJ2-7; TRBD1 is a possible D gene (6 bases). The CDR3 extends over 13 amino acids. Per germline, CDR1 MNHDT and CDR2 YYDKIL. V was pared by 1 base and J by 3 bases, with 7 bases between. This chain's CDR3 is CASSRGDNYEQYF. The CDR3 bases that were read are TGTGCTAGCAGTAGAGGGGACAACTATGAACAGTAC.

Note on this clone: Mouse gene names apply. The observed sequence ends 1 residue before the CDR3 terminus, with the missing tail filled in from the germline J gene. This chain links TRBV31 with TRBJ2-1, with a weak D call TRBD1 (6 bases). In germline, CDR1 is GKSSPN, CDR2 SITVG. The germline V and J ends were trimmed by 0 bases and 4 bases, with 10 bases remaining between them. The CDR3 is 14 residues long. The CDR3 reads CAWSLTGQYAEQFF. Partial CDR3 DNA: TGTGCCTGGAGTCTAACTGGACAGTATGCTGAGCAGTTC. The whole variable domain, remainder taken from reference TRBV31 and TRBJ2-1, is AQTIHQWPVAEIKAVGSPLSLGCTIKGKSSPNLYWYWQATGGTLQQLFYSITVGQVESVVQLNLSASRPKDDQFILSTEKLLLSHSGFYLCAWSLTGQYAEQFFGPGTRLTVL.

Remarks on this clone: Gene names and germline match the mouse. The read halts 1 residue ahead of the CDR3 end, with the missing end drawn from the germline J gene. The chain carries TRBV1 and TRBJ1-4, with 12 nucleotides matching TRBD1. Losses at the gene ends were 0 bases for V and 7 bases for J; bases not matched to a gene: 6. Germline V gene data show CDR1 as NSQYPW and CDR2 as LRSPGD (reference sequence). CDR3 length equals 17 residues. The CDR3 reads CTCSAEGQGAGGERLFF. CDR3 DNA, as far as it was read: TGCACCTGCAGTGCAGAGGGACAGGGGGCAGGCGGCGAAAGATTATTT.

As regards this clone: Gene names denote mouse genes. With the read ending 1 residue before the CDR3 end, the germline J gene is used to fill in that end. This chain links TRBV2 with TRBJ2-7; TRBD2 matches 11 bases. Germline CDR1 and CDR2: LGHNA and YSYQKL. The J segment lost 0 bases and the V segment lost 4 bases, leaving 2 bases of the junction unmatched. The CDR3 totals 15 residues. The sequenced CDR3 bases are TGTGCCAGCAGCCTCGACTGGGGGGGCTCCTATGAACAGTAC. This codes for CASSLDWGGSYEQY. The CDR3 in its entirety is CASSLDWGGSYEQYF.

Comment on this clone: These gene names are mouse names. The CDR3 end falls 1 residue outside the read, so it is completed with the germline J gene. J is TRBJ1-1 and V is TRBV13-2; D is possibly TRBD1 (5 bases). Per the germline V gene, CDR1 is NNHNN and CDR2 is SYGAGS (reference sequence). The length of the CDR3 is 13 residues. V was pared by 5 bases and J by 0 bases, with 8 bases between. The sequenced CDR3 bases are TGTGCCAGCGGCCGGGACGCAAACACAGAAGTCTTC. Protein sequence: CASGRDANTEVF. The whole CDR3 region reads CASGRDANTEVFF.

To note about this clone: Genes and germline are mouse. The read stops 1 residue short of the end of the CDR3; the missing end is completed from the germline J gene. The chain couples TRBV12-2 to TRBJ2-1; 8 bases are a match to TRBD2. This CDR3 spans 15 amino acids. Germline loops: CDR1 SGHLS, CDR2 HYDKME. With V trimmed by 0 bases and J by 8 bases, 8 bases remained unmatched. Partial CDR3 DNA: TGTGCCAGCTCTCTCGACGGGGGGGGCGCTTCTGAGCAGTTC. It translates to CASSLDGGGASEQF. The whole CDR3 reads CASSLDGGGASEQFF.

This clone was seen just once. The gene names here belong to mouse. The CDR3 end is not reached by the read, which stops 1 residue before it; the germline J gene fills it in. The chain has TRBV12-1 and TRBJ1-4; 11 bases align to TRBD1. With V trimmed by 2 bases and J by 6 bases, 4 bases remained unmatched. Germline CDR1 SGHSN, CDR2 HYEKVE. The CDR3 contains 15 residues. The sequenced part of the CDR3 DNA is TGTGCCAGCTCTCCAGGGACAGGGGGAGACGAAAGATTATTT. It codes for CASSPGTGGDERLF. The entire CDR3 sequence reads CASSPGTGGDERLFF. Supplemented by reference TRBV12-1 and TRBJ1-4, the full variable domain reads DSGVVQSPRHIIKEKGGRSVLTCIPISGHSNVVWYQQTLGKELKFLIQHYEKVERDKGFLPSRFSVQQFDDYHSEMNMSALELEDSAMYFCASSPGTGGDERLFFGHGTKLSVL.

There are a few counts of this clone. These gene names are mouse names. The read terminates 1 residue ahead of where the CDR3 ends, so the germline J gene completes it. The chain joins TRBV26 to TRBJ2-7, with D perhaps matching TRBD1 (5 bases). The V and J ends lost 6 bases and 7 bases respectively, with 10 bases between them. The germline CDR1 and CDR2 sequences are KGHPV and FQNQEV (reference sequence). The CDR3 totals 11 residues. The CDR3 spells CASSREGEQYF. CDR3 bases read: TGTGCCAGCAGCAGGGAGGGGGAACAGTAC.

About this clone itself: Genes and germline are mouse. The sequenced fragment ends 1 residue before the CDR3 boundary, so the rest is inferred from the germline J gene. The V gene is TRBV1, the J gene TRBJ1-3; D is perhaps TRBD1 (5 bases). Trimming took 1 base from V and 0 from J, leaving 13 bases between them. This CDR3 is 17 amino acids long. Per germline, CDR1 NSQYPW and CDR2 LRSPGD (reference sequence). The part of the CDR3 DNA that was read is TGCACCTGCAGTGCAGTGGGGGGATTGAATTCTGGAAATACGCTCTAT. It specifies CTCSAVGGLNSGNTLY. In full, the CDR3 is CTCSAVGGLNSGNTLYF.

As to this clone: Any gene name here is a mouse gene name. The sequenced fragment ends 1 residue before the CDR3 boundary, so the rest is inferred from the germline J gene. This chain joins TRBV24 and TRBJ2-7, with D perhaps TRBD1 or TRBD2 (6 bases each). The ends were cut back, 2 bases at V and 4 bases at J, with 9 bases in the middle. CDR1 is KGHTA and CDR2 is FRNEEI in the germline V gene. The CDR3 loop spans 13 amino acids. This CDR3 is CASSLGGGYEQYF. The sequenced part of the CDR3 DNA is TGTGCCAGCAGTCTGGGGGGCGGTTATGAACAGTAC.

About this clone itself: Gene names refer to mouse genes. Sequencing ends 1 residue short of the CDR3 end; the germline J gene provides the rest. The chain recombines TRBV12-1 with TRBJ2-4, with 13 bases fitting TRBD2. After removal of 4 bases from V and 8 bases from J, the junction contained 5 bases not matched to a gene. The CDR3 has 14 amino acids. Germline CDR1 is SGHSN and CDR2 is HYEKVE. CDR3 residues: CASSGTGGVSTLYF. The DNA read from the CDR3 is TGTGCCAGCTCCGGGACTGGGGGGGTGAGCACCTTGTAC.

A word on this clone: Each gene name is a mouse one. The read ends 1 residue before the CDR3 terminus; that terminus is restored from the germline J gene. The chain links TRBV4 to TRBJ2-5, with TRBD2 as a possible D gene (6 bases). Germline assignment: CDR1 LGHDT and CDR2 YNNKQL (reference sequence). The CDR3 is 14 residues long. V was cut by 3 bases and J by 2 bases, with 9 bases left in between. The CDR3 here is CASSYGGGQDTQYF. Partial CDR3 DNA: TGTGCCAGCAGCTATGGGGGAGGCCAAGACACCCAGTAC.

As for this clone: Genes and germline come from the mouse. The sequence runs out 1 residue before the end of the CDR3; the remainder is reconstructed from the germline J gene. J is TRBJ2-3 and V is TRBV1, with 10 bases fitting TRBD2. Germline V lookup: CDR1 NSQYPW, CDR2 LRSPGD (reference sequence). V was clipped by 0 bases and J by 2 bases; unmatched bases: 2. The CDR3 spans 16 residues. CDR3 DNA, as far as it was read: TGCACCTGCAGTGCAGATCTGGGGGGGCTTGCAGAAACGCTGTAT. The encoded protein is CTCSADLGGLAETLY. From start to end, the CDR3 is CTCSADLGGLAETLYF.

As concerns this clone: Gene names and germline match the mouse. The read ends 1 residue early relative to the CDR3; the germline J gene fills the gap. This chain connects TRBV15 to TRBJ1-5, with unresolved D. The CDR3 loop spans 13 amino acids. V was clipped by 3 bases and J by 2 bases, with 5 bases between them. From germline, CDR1 is SGHND and CDR2 FRSKSL. CDR3 bases read: TGTGCCAGCAGTTTGCGGGACAACCAGGCTCCGCTT. Translating gives CASSLRDNQAPL. The whole CDR3 is CASSLRDNQAPLF.

This clone was counted between two and nine times. Genes here carry mouse names. From the germline J gene comes the end of the CDR3, since the read stops 1 residue before it. This chain links TRBV1 with TRBJ1-4, with 7 bases aligning to TRBD1. Germline trimming cut 1 base from V and 3 bases from J; bases unmatched to any gene: 2. CDR1 and CDR2 from the germline V gene are NSQYPW and LRSPGD (reference sequence). CDR3 length: 15 residues. The CDR3 reads CTCSAAGTANERLFF. The sequenced part of the CDR3 DNA is TGCACCTGCAGTGCAGCCGGGACAGCCAACGAAAGATTATTT.

Points on this clone: Gene and germline names: mouse. The CDR3 extends 1 residue past the end of the read, so its final part is completed from the germline J gene. This chain connects TRBV26 to TRBJ2-5; D not resolved. From germline, CDR1 is KGHPV and CDR2 FQNQEV (reference sequence). V was clipped by 4 bases and J by 0 bases, with 8 bases between them. This CDR3 region has 14 residues. Incomplete CDR3 DNA: TGTGCCAGCAGTCCCAATATTAACCAAGACACCCAGTAC. Protein: CASSPNINQDTQY. The CDR3, in full, reads CASSPNINQDTQYF.

To note about this clone: Genes and germline are mouse. The sequenced fragment ends 1 residue before the CDR3 boundary, so the rest is inferred from the germline J gene. The chain links TRBV3 to TRBJ2-2, with 8 positions matching TRBD2. The CDR3 runs 16 residues. From germline, CDR1 is SNHLY and CDR2 FYNGKV (reference sequence). V shed 1 base and J 0 bases; nucleotides not matched to a gene: 1. CDR3 in amino acids: CASSLVGGSNTGQLYF. CDR3 DNA (partial): TGTGCCAGCAGCTTAGTGGGGGGGTCAAACACCGGGCAGCTCTAC.

To note about this clone: Gene and germline names: mouse. The missing CDR3 end, 1 residue past where the read stops, is filled in from the germline J gene. This chain connects TRBV30 to TRBJ2-3; 10 nucleotides match TRBD1. V was pared by 2 bases and J by 0 bases, with 2 bases of the junction left unmatched. The CDR3 contains 15 residues. The germline gives CDR1 SQVVS, CDR2 ANEGSEA. The sequenced CDR3 bases are TGTAGTTCTAGATGGACAGGGGGGAGTGCAGAAACGCTGTAT. This sequence encodes CSSRWTGGSAETLY. The whole CDR3 region reads CSSRWTGGSAETLYF.

Regarding this clone: The germline and genes are mouse ones. With the read ending 1 residue before the CDR3 end, the germline J gene is used to fill in that end. The chain has TRBV19 and TRBJ2-3, with 7 bases fitting TRBD2. Trimming removed 5 bases from V and 0 bases from J; junction bases left unmatched: 6. The CDR3 runs to 15 residues. Germline assignment: CDR1 FNHDT and CDR2 SITEND (reference sequence). The sequenced part of the CDR3 DNA is TGTGCCAGCAGCCAGACTGGGTCTAGTGCAGAAACGCTGTAT. Its translation is CASSQTGSSAETLY. The CDR3 in full is CASSQTGSSAETLYF.

This clone was observed a single time. Gene and germline names: mouse. The CDR3 reads CASSVQGSTGQLYF. The part of the CDR3 DNA that was read is TGTGCCAGCAGCGTACAGGGGAGCACCGGGCAGCTCTAC. V gene TRBV3 combines with J gene TRBJ2-2; 7 bases fit TRBD1. The read ends 1 residue shy of where the CDR3 ends; the end is completed using the germline J gene. V was pared by 5 bases and J by 4 bases, with 4 bases of the junction left unmatched. The CDR3 sequence is 14 residues long. Germline values: CDR1 SNHLY, CDR2 FYNGKV (reference sequence).

As to this clone: Gene names follow the mouse nomenclature. The read stops 1 residue short of the end of the CDR3; the missing end is completed from the germline J gene. The V call is TRBV5, the J call TRBJ1-4; TRBD1 might be the D (5 bases). Trimming pared 2 bases from V and 0 bases from J, leaving 7 bases between. The germline gives CDR1 LGHNA, CDR2 YNLKQL (reference sequence). The CDR3 covers 15 residues. The CDR3 sequence is CASSQYRFSNERLFF. Partial CDR3 DNA: TGTGCCAGCAGCCAATACAGGTTTTCCAACGAAAGATTATTT.

With regard to this clone: Mouse gene names apply. The CDR3 end lies 1 residue beyond the end of the read and is filled in from the germline J gene. The V call is TRBV26, the J call TRBJ2-7; D might be TRBD1 (6 bases). Germline CDR1 and CDR2: KGHPV and FQNQEV (reference sequence). V gave up 4 bases and J gave up 3 bases, with 7 bases separating them. The CDR3 has 12 amino acids. The CDR3 reads CASSRTVYEQYF. The sequenced CDR3 bases are TGTGCCAGCAGTCGGACAGTCTATGAACAGTAC.

Of note for this clone: The germline and genes are mouse ones. Sequencing ends 1 residue short of the CDR3 end; the germline J gene provides the rest. The chain combines TRBV16 with TRBJ2-5; no firm D call. CDR1 SGHSA and CDR2 FRNQAP come from the germline V gene. The CDR3 spans 11 residues. The V end was cut by 0 bases, the J end by 5 bases, with 0 bases between. The sequenced CDR3 bases are TGTGCAAGCAGCTTAGAAGACACCCAGTAC. This gives the protein CASSLEDTQY. The CDR3, in full, reads CASSLEDTQYF.